The text below deals with one TCR beta chain. No antigen is known for it. This entry comes from a study of cytomegalovirus exposure and HLA in healthy donors. Overall study results and limits: Analysis performed later showed TCR beta chains linked to HLA being more clonally expanded than equally common others. The study reported that TCR beta sequences accurately predicted HLA-A and HLA-B alleles in most subjects.

CDR1 is MNHEY, CDR2 SVGAGI, per germline. The CDR3 contains 14 residues. V gave up 6 bases and J gave up 6 bases, with 12 bases separating them. The PCR had 60 Vbeta and 13 Jbeta primers. The assay was immunoSEQ multiplex PCR, and TCRdb's table has in-frame clones only and misses some. Among some 97,000 clones listed, around 75% were seen once. Donors counted as nominally healthy when sampled, yet unrecorded immune exposures were likely. V gene TRBV6-5 combines with J gene TRBJ1-6; possible D gene TRBD1, 5 bases. Material: PBMCs. The source is a woman younger than 35 in good health and CMV-seropositive. Here the CDR3 reads CASRLGTVNSPLHF. The CDR3 coding sequence is TGTGCCAGCAGACTCGGGACTGTTAATTCACCCCTCCACTTT.